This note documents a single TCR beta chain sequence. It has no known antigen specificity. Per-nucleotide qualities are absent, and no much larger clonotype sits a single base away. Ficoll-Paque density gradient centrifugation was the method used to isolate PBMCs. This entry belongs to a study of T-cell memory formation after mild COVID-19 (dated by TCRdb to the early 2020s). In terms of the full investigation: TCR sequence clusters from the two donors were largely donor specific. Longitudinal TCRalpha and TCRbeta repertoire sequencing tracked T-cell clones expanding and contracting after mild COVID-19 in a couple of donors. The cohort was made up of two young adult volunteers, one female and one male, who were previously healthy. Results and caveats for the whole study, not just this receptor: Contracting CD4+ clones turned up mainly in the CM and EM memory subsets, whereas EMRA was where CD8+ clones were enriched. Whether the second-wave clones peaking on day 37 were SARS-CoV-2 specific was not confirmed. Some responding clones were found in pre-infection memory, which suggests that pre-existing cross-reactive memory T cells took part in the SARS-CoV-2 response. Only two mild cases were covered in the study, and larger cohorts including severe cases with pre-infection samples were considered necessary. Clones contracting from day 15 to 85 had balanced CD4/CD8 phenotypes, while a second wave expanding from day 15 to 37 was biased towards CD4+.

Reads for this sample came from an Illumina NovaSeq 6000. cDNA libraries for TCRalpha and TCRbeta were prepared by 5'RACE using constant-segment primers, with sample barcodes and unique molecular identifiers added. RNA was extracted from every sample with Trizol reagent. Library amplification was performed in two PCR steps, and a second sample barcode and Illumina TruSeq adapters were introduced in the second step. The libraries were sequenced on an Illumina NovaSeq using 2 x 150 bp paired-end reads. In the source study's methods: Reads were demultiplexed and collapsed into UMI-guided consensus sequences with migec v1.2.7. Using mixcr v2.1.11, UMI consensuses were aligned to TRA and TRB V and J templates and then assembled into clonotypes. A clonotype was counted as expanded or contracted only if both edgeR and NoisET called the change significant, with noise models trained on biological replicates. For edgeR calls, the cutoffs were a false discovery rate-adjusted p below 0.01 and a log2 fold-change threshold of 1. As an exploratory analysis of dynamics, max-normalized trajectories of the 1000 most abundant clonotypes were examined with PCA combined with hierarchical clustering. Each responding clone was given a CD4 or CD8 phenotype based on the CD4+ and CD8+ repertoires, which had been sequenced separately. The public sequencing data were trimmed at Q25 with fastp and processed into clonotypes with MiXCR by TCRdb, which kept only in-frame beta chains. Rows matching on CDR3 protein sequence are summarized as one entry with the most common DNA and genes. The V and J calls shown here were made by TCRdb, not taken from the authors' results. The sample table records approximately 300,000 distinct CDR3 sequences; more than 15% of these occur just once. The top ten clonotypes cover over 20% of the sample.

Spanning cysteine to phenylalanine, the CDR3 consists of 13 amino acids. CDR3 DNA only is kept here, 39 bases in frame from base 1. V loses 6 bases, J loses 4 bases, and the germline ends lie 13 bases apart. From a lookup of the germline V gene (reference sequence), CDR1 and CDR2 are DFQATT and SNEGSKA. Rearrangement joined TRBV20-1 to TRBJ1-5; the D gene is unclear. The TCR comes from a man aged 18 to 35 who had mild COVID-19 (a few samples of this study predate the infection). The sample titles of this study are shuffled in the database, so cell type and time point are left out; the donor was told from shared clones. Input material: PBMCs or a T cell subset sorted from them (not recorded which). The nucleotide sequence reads TGCAGTGCCCTTCGAGGGTATAATCAGCCCCAGCATTTT. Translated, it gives CSALRGYNQPQHF.